A single sample is the source of the 12 T cell receptor beta chains below, sequenced in a study of T-cell memory formation after mild COVID-19. From the 5' RACE reads, TCRdb called clonotypes with MiXCR, one entry per CDR3 protein. The sample lists 350,000 to 450,000 distinct CDR3 sequences; 20% to 30% were seen once. The sequencing input was PBMCs or a T cell subset sorted from them (not recorded which). The receptors derive from an adult woman who had mild COVID-19 (a few samples of this study predate the infection). Cell type and time point are not known.

This chain joins TRBV28 and TRBJ1-4; D is perhaps TRBD1 (5 bases). The germline V gene has CDR1 MDHEN and CDR2 SYDVKM. V was pared by 6 bases and J by 6 bases, with 17 bases between. CDR3 length: 15 residues. DNA for the CDR3: TGTGCCAGCAGAGGAAGTGGGGCGGGATATGAAAAACTGTTTTTT. This encodes CASRGSGAGYEKLFF.

The chain has TRBV3-1 and TRBJ2-5; unclear D gene. Germline V CDR1 and CDR2: LGHDT, YNNKEL (reference sequence). V dropped 6 bases and J dropped 5 bases, with 7 bases sitting between them. The CDR3 has 11 residues. CDR3 sequence reads: CASRGRETQYF. CDR3 bases: TGTGCCAGCAGGGGCCGCGAGACCCAGTACTTC.

CDR3 nucleotides: TGTGCCAGCAGTTTACTCGGCGGGGGGGTCTCCGGGGAGCTGTTTTTT. It yields the protein CASSLLGGGVSGELFF. The rearrangement joins TRBV27 to TRBJ2-2; 9 nucleotides agree with TRBD2. V dropped 2 bases and J dropped 6; count of bases not matched to a gene: 7. Looked up from germline, CDR1 is MNHEY and CDR2 is SMNVEV (reference sequence). The CDR3 has 16 amino acids.

The J gene is TRBJ2-1, the V gene TRBV7-2; TRBD2 matches 7 bases. The trim removed 3 bases at V and 0 bases at J, leaving 5 bases unmatched. The CDR3 consists of 16 residues. Germline V CDR1 and CDR2: SGHTA, FQGNSA. This chain's CDR3 is CASSFRGGSSYNEQFF. CDR3 in DNA: TGTGCCAGCAGCTTCCGTGGCGGGAGCTCCTACAATGAGCAGTTCTTC.

The CDR3 loop reads CASSAYRNTGELFF. Written as DNA, the CDR3 is TGTGCCAGCAGTGCATACAGGAACACCGGGGAGCTGTTTTTT. The chain couples TRBV7-3 to TRBJ2-2; D uncertain. Per the germline V gene, CDR1 is SGHTA and CDR2 is FQGTGA. The CDR3 loop spans 14 amino acids. The ends were cut back, 6 bases at V and 1 base at J, with 9 bases in the middle.

The table lists this clonotype with a few counts. The V gene is TRBV7-3, the J gene TRBJ2-5, with D unclear. The ends were cut back, 0 bases at V and 5 bases at J, with 7 bases in the middle. The CDR3 consists of 13 residues. The germline gives CDR1 SGHTA, CDR2 FQGTGA. For the CDR3, the DNA is TGTGCCAGCAGCTTAACGGCTTCGGAGACCCAGTACTTC. It codes for CASSLTASETQYF.

This clonotype was counted once. The J gene is TRBJ2-3, the V gene TRBV4-2, with TRBD2 matching over 13 bases. V lost 2 bases, J lost 5 bases, and 4 bases stayed unmatched. The germline gives CDR1 LGHNA, CDR2 YNFKEQ. CDR3 size: 16 residues. The CDR3 loop reads CASSQPTSGRLDTQYF. The CDR3, as DNA: TGTGCCAGCAGCCAACCGACTAGCGGGAGGCTAGATACGCAGTATTTT.

The chain uses TRBV12-3 or TRBV12-4 and TRBJ2-1; D may correspond to TRBD1 or TRBD2 (6 bases each). The V end lost 6 bases, the J end lost 8 bases, and 11 bases lay between the germline ends. The CDR3 runs 12 residues. The CDR3 loop is CASRLGGYEQFF. The CDR3 DNA reads TGTGCCAGCAGGCTAGGGGGGTATGAGCAGTTCTTC.

This chain connects TRBV6-2 or TRBV6-3 to TRBJ1-5, with 9 bases matching TRBD1. V shed 2 bases, J shed 4 bases, and the junction held 9 bases outside the gene matches. This CDR3 spans 17 amino acids. Germline-derived CDR1 and CDR2 are MNHEY and SVGEGT. The CDR3 reads CASSYPRGQGRNQPQHF. The CDR3 DNA reads as TGTGCCAGCAGTTACCCGCGGGGACAGGGACGAAATCAGCCCCAGCATTTT.

This clonotype was picked up one time. The rearrangement joins TRBV20-1 to TRBJ1-2; D possibly corresponds to TRBD1 (5 bases). From germline, CDR1 is DFQATT and CDR2 SNEGSKA (reference sequence). V was clipped by 0 bases and J by 2 bases, with 13 bases between them. This CDR3 is built from 15 residues. The chain's CDR3 is CSARDLGAGNYGYTF. The CDR3, as DNA: TGCAGTGCTAGAGATCTCGGGGCTGGGAACTATGGCTACACCTTC.

The gene calls are TRBV5-5 and TRBJ1-5; 7 bases line up with TRBD1. Unmatched junction bases numbered 5, after V lost 2 bases and J lost 9 bases. The CDR3 has 13 residues. In germline, CDR1 is SGHKS, CDR2 YYEKEE (reference sequence). The CDR3 reads CASSFEGARPQHF. Here the CDR3 DNA reads TGTGCCAGCAGCTTTGAGGGGGCGAGGCCCCAGCATTTT.

This clonotype was seen more than once but under ten times. The chain employs TRBV4-2 and TRBJ2-1, with D unclear. Germline CDR1 reads LGHNA; CDR2 reads YNFKEQ. V shed 4 bases and J shed 9 bases, with 16 bases lying between them. This CDR3 has 14 amino acids. The CDR3 nucleotides are TGTGCCAGCAGCCCCAACCCGGCGATTGGTGAGCAGTTCTTC. It specifies CASSPNPAIGEQFF.